The 32 T cell receptor beta chains given below trace back to one sample, sequenced in a study of cytomegalovirus exposure and HLA in healthy donors. Primers included in the PCR were 60 Vbeta and 13 Jbeta primers. The method was immunoSEQ multiplex PCR; TCRdb's version includes in-frame clones alone and lacks a portion of them. The sample totals tens of thousands of clones. The sequenced material came from PBMCs. The receptors derive from a man between 25 and 39 years old in good health and CMV-seronegative.

This chain uses TRBV4-3 with TRBJ2-7; D possibly corresponds to TRBD1 (6 bases). CDR3 size: 15 residues. Germline CDR1 reads LGHNA; CDR2 reads YSLEER. V lost 0 bases and J lost 4, with 13 bases in between. CDR3 residues: CASSQEGARGYEQYF. In DNA form, the CDR3 reads TGCGCCAGCAGCCAAGAAGGGGCCAGGGGTTACGAGCAGTACTTC.

V usage is TRBV5-1 and J usage is TRBJ2-5, with D maybe TRBD1 (6 bases). The CDR3 covers 13 residues. Looked up from germline, CDR1 is SGHRS and CDR2 is YFSETQ. V was cut by 8 bases and J by 5 bases, with 16 bases left in between. The CDR3 loop is CASHSGVRETQYF. In DNA form, the CDR3 reads TGCGCCAGTCACTCAGGGGTGCGCGAGACCCAGTACTTC. Full variable domain (remainder filled in from reference TRBV5-1 and TRBJ2-5): KAGVTQTPRYLIKTRGQQVTLSCSPISGHRSVSWYQQTPGQGLQFLFEYFSETQRNKGNFPGRFSGRQFSNSRSEMNVSTLELGDSALYLCASHSGVRETQYFGPGTRLLVL.

The chain couples TRBV5-1 to TRBJ2-5, with TRBD1 as a possible D gene (6 bases). The CDR3 covers 17 residues. Germline V gives CDR1 SGHRS, CDR2 YFSETQ. Trimming took off 0 bases at V and 1 base at J, with 16 bases between the two ends. The CDR3: CASSLALTGHSQETQYF. CDR3 sequence (DNA): TGCGCCAGCAGCTTGGCCTTGACAGGACACTCCCAAGAGACCCAGTACTTC.

The J gene is TRBJ2-2, the V gene TRBV4-1; the match to TRBD2 covers 8 bases. Germline loops: CDR1 MGHRA, CDR2 YSYEKL. The CDR3 runs to 15 residues. V lost 3 bases and J lost 3; bases outside the gene matches: 3. This chain's CDR3 is CASSHREGDTGELFF. As DNA, the CDR3 is TGCGCCAGCAGCCATCGGGAGGGGGACACCGGGGAGCTGTTTTTT.

The chain couples TRBV7-3 to TRBJ1-1; D gene ambiguous. The CDR3 runs 12 residues. Germline V gene sequence: CDR1 SGHTA, CDR2 FQGTGA. V was trimmed by 4 bases and J by 8 bases, leaving 11 bases between them. The chain's CDR3 is CASSSETGEAFF. CDR3 DNA sequence: TGTGCCAGCAGCTCGGAGACGGGAGAAGCTTTCTTT. The whole variable domain, remainder taken from reference TRBV7-3 and TRBJ1-1, is GAGVSQTPSNKVTEKGKYVELRCDPISGHTALYWYRQSLGQGPEFLIYFQGTGAADDSGLPNDRFFAVRPEGSVSTLKIQRTERGDSAVYLCASSSETGEAFFGQGTRLTVV.

The chain carries TRBV2 and TRBJ1-2, with TRBD1 as a possible D gene (5 bases). Trimming pared 4 bases from V and 3 bases from J, leaving 15 bases between. CDR1 is SNHLY and CDR2 is FYNNEI in the germline V gene. CDR3 length: 15 residues. The DNA of the CDR3 is TGTGCCAGCAGTGTCCTAAGGAGGGGTGACTATGGCTACACCTTC. Its translation: CASSVLRRGDYGYTF.

CDR3 residues: CASSPSGVYEQYF. Written as DNA, the CDR3 is TGTGCCAGCTCGCCTAGCGGGGTCTACGAGCAGTACTTC. The rearrangement links TRBV11-2 to TRBJ2-7; 9 nucleotides line up with TRBD2. The CDR3 extends over 13 amino acids. Germline V gives CDR1 SGHAT, CDR2 FQNNGV. The V and J ends lost 8 bases and 3 bases, in that order; junction bases with no gene match: 5.

The V and J genes are TRBV6-5 and TRBJ2-1, with unresolved D. The V gene lost 6 bases and the J gene lost 6 bases, with 9 bases spanning the gap. CDR1 MNHEY and CDR2 SVGAGI come from the germline V gene. CDR3 length: 12 amino acids. The CDR3 reads CASSRPGNEQFF. CDR3 in DNA: TGTGCCAGCAGCCGACCGGGCAATGAGCAGTTCTTC.

V gene TRBV10-2 combines with J gene TRBJ1-6; D not certain. The V end lost 6 bases, the J end lost 10 bases, and 16 bases lay between the germline ends. Germline-derived CDR1 and CDR2 are WSHSY and SAAADI. The CDR3 length is 14 residues. CDR3 nucleotide sequence: TGCGCCAGCAGACCCGGAGCAACTAACTCACCCCTCCACTTT. Its translation: CASRPGATNSPLHF.

This chain connects TRBV18 to TRBJ1-1; 7 bases are a match to TRBD1. Germline trimming cut 4 bases from V and 1 base from J; bases unmatched to any gene: 0. The CDR3 contains 13 residues. From germline, CDR1 is KGHSH and CDR2 LQKENI. DNA of the CDR3: TGTGCCAGCTCACGGACAGGGAACACTGAAGCTTTCTTT. This sequence encodes CASSRTGNTEAFF.

The CDR3 region is CASSPVGGTNTGELFF. CDR3 in DNA: TGTGCCAGCAGCCCGGTGGGGGGGACGAACACCGGGGAGCTGTTTTTT. The chain carries TRBV7-9 and TRBJ2-2; 7 bases match TRBD2. The CDR3 consists of 16 residues. Germline V gene sequence: CDR1 SEHNR, CDR2 FQNEAQ (reference sequence). V shed 5 bases, J shed 0 bases, and the junction held 6 bases outside the gene matches.

In nucleotides, the CDR3 is TGTGCCTGGAGTGAGGGGAACTATGGCTACACCTTC. It yields the protein CAWSEGNYGYTF. V usage is TRBV30 and J usage is TRBJ1-2; perhaps TRBD1 as D (5 bases). The CDR3 totals 12 residues. Germline loops: CDR1 GTSNPN, CDR2 SVGIG (reference sequence). V shed 1 base and J shed 2 bases, with 5 bases lying between them.

The chain uses TRBV25-1 and TRBJ2-7; D is perhaps TRBD2 (5 bases). Trimming stripped 5 bases from V and 4 bases from J, with 9 bases between. This CDR3 contains 12 residues. CDR1 and CDR2 (germline): MGHDK, SYGVNS. In nucleotides, the CDR3 is TGTGCCAGCAGTAGACGGGGTTACGAGCAGTACTTC. The encoded protein is CASSRRGYEQYF.

The V and J genes are TRBV6-8 and TRBJ1-6; 9 nucleotides line up with TRBD1. Germline assignment: CDR1 MNHGY and CDR2 SAAAGT. CDR3 length equals 16 residues. J was trimmed by 5 bases and V by 6 bases; bases with no gene match: 8. The DNA for the CDR3 is TGTGCCAGCAGCCAGACAGGGGGAGTCGATAATTCACCCCTCCACTTT. Its protein is CASSQTGGVDNSPLHF.

The CDR3 spells CASRSGTSGRDNEQFF. CDR3 in DNA: TGCGCCAGCAGATCAGGGACTAGCGGGAGGGACAATGAGCAGTTCTTC. The chain is built from TRBV5-1 and TRBJ2-1, with TRBD2 matching over 16 bases. V shed 5 bases and J 5 bases; nucleotides not matched to a gene: 4. The germline V gene has CDR1 SGHRS and CDR2 YFSETQ. This CDR3 has 16 residues. The full variable domain, completed using reference TRBV5-1 and TRBJ2-1, is KAGVTQTPRYLIKTRGQQVTLSCSPISGHRSVSWYQQTPGQGLQFLFEYFSETQRNKGNFPGRFSGRQFSNSRSEMNVSTLELGDSALYLCASRSGTSGRDNEQFFGPGTRLTVL.

This chain uses TRBV29-1 with TRBJ2-5; possible D gene TRBD2, 5 bases. CDR3 length: 11 amino acids. Germline-derived CDR1 and CDR2 are SQVTM and ANQGSEA. Between the trimmed V and J ends, which lost 5 bases and 10 bases, there was a span of 14 bases. The CDR3 region has the DNA TGCAGCGTTAAGGATGGCCGGGGCCAGTACTTC. Protein product: CSVKDGRGQYF.

The genes are TRBV18 and TRBJ2-3, with 9 bases fitting TRBD1. The CDR3 has 16 residues. Germline CDR1 reads KGHSH; CDR2 reads LQKENI. J was trimmed by 2 bases and V by 3 bases; bases with no gene match: 6. CDR3 residues: CASSPYRDRDTDTQYF. The DNA of the CDR3 is TGTGCCAGCTCACCTTACAGGGACAGGGACACAGATACGCAGTATTTT.

The V call is TRBV6-5, the J call TRBJ2-2; the match to TRBD2 covers 9 bases. This CDR3 has 16 residues. After removal of 2 bases from V and 3 bases from J, the junction contained 4 bases not matched to a gene. Germline V CDR1 and CDR2: MNHEY, SVGAGI. CDR3 DNA sequence: TGTGCCAGCAGTTACGGGGCTAGCGGGGACACCGGGGAGCTGTTTTTT. It encodes CASSYGASGDTGELFF.

This rearrangement joins TRBV11-2 to TRBJ1-1, with D perhaps matching TRBD1 (5 bases). Germline-derived CDR1 and CDR2 are SGHAT and FQNNGV. V was cut by 2 bases and J by 1 base, with 8 bases left in between. The CDR3 covers 14 residues. The CDR3 loop reads CASSLLTENTEAFF. The CDR3 DNA reads as TGTGCCAGCAGCTTACTGACAGAGAACACTGAAGCTTTCTTT.

The chain links TRBV19 to TRBJ2-1, with D possibly being TRBD1 (5 bases). This CDR3 has 15 amino acids. Germline CDR1 LNHDA, CDR2 SQIVND (reference sequence). V lost 7 bases to trimming and J lost 9 bases, with 22 bases between them. The chain's CDR3 is CASTPGVRVAGEQFF. CDR3 nucleotides: TGTGCCAGTACCCCTGGAGTCAGGGTTGCAGGTGAGCAGTTCTTC.

The chain is built from TRBV13 and TRBJ2-3; TRBD2 might be the D (5 bases). Germline CDR1 is PRHDT and CDR2 is FYEKMQ (reference sequence). The CDR3 loop spans 15 amino acids. With 5 bases removed from V and 1 base from J, the gap between germline ends came to 13 bases. CDR3 loop: CASSPEGVGTDTQYF. In DNA, the CDR3 is TGTGCCAGCAGCCCCGAGGGAGTTGGCACAGATACGCAGTATTTT. Based on the CDR3 plus reference TRBV13 and TRBJ2-3, the full variable domain is AAGVIQSPRHLIKEKRETATLKCYPIPRHDTVYWYQQGPGQDPQFLISFYEKMQSDKGSIPDRFSAQQFSDYHSELNMSSLELGDSALYFCASSPEGVGTDTQYFGPGTRLTVL.

The gene calls are TRBV12-5 and TRBJ2-5; no definite D call. Looked up from germline, CDR1 is LGHNT and CDR2 is FRNRAP. The CDR3 contains 11 residues. The V gene lost 6 bases and the J gene lost 4 bases, with 6 bases spanning the gap. In nucleotides, the CDR3 is TGTGCTAGTGGCCCGCGAGAGACCCAGTACTTC. It is translated as CASGPRETQYF.

The chain joins TRBV13 to TRBJ2-1, with D tentatively TRBD2 (6 bases). Germline CDR1 and CDR2: PRHDT and FYEKMQ (reference sequence). This CDR3 spans 12 amino acids. Between the trimmed V and J ends, which lost 8 bases and 4 bases, there was a span of 9 bases. The CDR3 DNA reads TGTGCCAGCGGACTACTTTACAATGAGCAGTTCTTC. Translating gives CASGLLYNEQFF.

The V and J genes are TRBV7-2 and TRBJ1-4, with D perhaps matching TRBD1 (6 bases). CDR1 and CDR2 (germline): SGHTA, FQGNSA. The length of the CDR3 is 15 residues. Trimming left V 5 bases short and J 7 bases short, with 17 bases between. The CDR3 here is CASSLGGQRGEKLFF. DNA of the CDR3: TGTGCCAGCAGCCTTGGGGGGCAGCGGGGTGAAAAACTGTTTTTT. Full variable domain (remainder filled in from reference TRBV7-2 and TRBJ1-4): GAGVSQSPSNKVTEKGKDVELRCDPISGHTALYWYRQSLGQGLEFLIYFQGNSAPDKSGLPSDRFSAERTGGSVSTLTIQRTQQEDSAVYLCASSLGGQRGEKLFFGSGTQLSVL.

This chain links TRBV9 with TRBJ2-7; D possibly corresponds to TRBD2 (6 bases). Per germline, CDR1 SGDLS and CDR2 YYNGEE. CDR3 length: 14 amino acids. Trimming stripped 4 bases from V and 1 base from J, with 12 bases between. As DNA, the CDR3 is TGTGCCAGCAGCCCTCTTCGGGGGTCCTACGAGCAGTACTTC. This sequence encodes CASSPLRGSYEQYF.

The chain has TRBV11-2 and TRBJ1-1, with D unclear. The CDR3 is 14 amino acids. Germline lookup yields CDR1 SGHAT and CDR2 FQNNGV. Trimming pared 4 bases from V and 2 bases from J, leaving 11 bases between. Here the CDR3 reads CASSSEEVNTEAFF. The CDR3 bases are TGTGCCAGCAGCTCCGAGGAGGTTAACACTGAAGCTTTCTTT.

The rearrangement links TRBV19 to TRBJ2-1; 7 bases line up with TRBD2. Unmatched junction bases numbered 7, after V lost 7 bases and J lost 4 bases. CDR3 length equals 14 residues. CDR1 is LNHDA and CDR2 is SQIVND in the germline V gene (reference sequence). The DNA for the CDR3 is TGTGCCAGTAACCGGGAGGTGGGGTACAATGAGCAGTTCTTC. Its protein is CASNREVGYNEQFF.

The chain has TRBV19 and TRBJ2-1; the match to TRBD2 covers 12 bases. CDR1 is LNHDA, CDR2 SQIVND, per germline (reference sequence). The CDR3 spans 16 residues. Losses at the gene ends were 0 bases for V and 5 bases for J; bases not matched to a gene: 2. In DNA form, the CDR3 reads TGTGCCAGTAGTATAGAAAGACTAGCGGGGGACAATGAGCAGTTCTTC. Translated, it gives CASSIERLAGDNEQFF.

The V and J genes are TRBV7-6 and TRBJ2-7; the match to TRBD2 covers 9 bases. Per germline, CDR1 SGHVS and CDR2 FNYEAQ. The CDR3 has 16 residues. Germline trimming cut 2 bases from V and 6 bases from J; bases unmatched to any gene: 11. CDR3 nucleotide sequence: TGTGCCAGCAGCTTAAGCGCTAGCGGGAAGCGGGGCGAGCAGTACTTC. Encoded protein: CASSLSASGKRGEQYF.

V is TRBV9 and J is TRBJ2-1; 14 bases line up with TRBD2. The V segment lost 4 bases and the J segment 8 bases; nucleotides outside the gene matches: 8. The CDR3 extends over 16 amino acids. Per the germline V gene, CDR1 is SGDLS and CDR2 is YYNGEE. In DNA, the CDR3 is TGTGCCAGCAGCACCGGGACTAGCGGGAGTACCCATGAGCAGTTCTTC. Translating it yields CASSTGTSGSTHEQFF.

The chain employs TRBV20-1 and TRBJ1-2; the D gene is possibly TRBD1 (5 bases). The CDR3 totals 11 residues. Looked up from germline, CDR1 is DFQATT and CDR2 is SNEGSKA (reference sequence). Deletions cut 3 bases from V and 8 bases from J, with 10 bases between. The CDR3 DNA follows: TGCAGTGCTAGTTGGGGCGGCGGCTACACCTTC. It translates to CSASWGGGYTF.

The chain carries TRBV28 and TRBJ1-1; the match to TRBD1 covers 7 bases. The CDR3 is made up of 15 amino acids. Germline CDR1 MDHEN, CDR2 SYDVKM. The trim removed 7 bases at V and 2 bases at J, leaving 10 bases unmatched. CDR3 residues: CASTITGTANTEAFF. In DNA, the CDR3 is TGTGCCAGCACCATTACCGGGACAGCCAACACTGAAGCTTTCTTT.